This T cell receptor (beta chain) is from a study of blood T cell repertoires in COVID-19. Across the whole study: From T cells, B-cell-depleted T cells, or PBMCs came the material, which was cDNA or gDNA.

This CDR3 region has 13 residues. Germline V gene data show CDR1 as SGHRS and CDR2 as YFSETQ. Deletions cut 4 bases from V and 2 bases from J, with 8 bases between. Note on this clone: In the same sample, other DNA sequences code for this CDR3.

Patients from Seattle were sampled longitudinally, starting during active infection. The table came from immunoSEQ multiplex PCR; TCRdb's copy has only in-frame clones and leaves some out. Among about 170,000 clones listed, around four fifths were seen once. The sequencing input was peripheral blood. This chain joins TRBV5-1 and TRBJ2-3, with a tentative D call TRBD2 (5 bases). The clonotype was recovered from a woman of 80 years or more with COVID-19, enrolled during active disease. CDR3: CASSPGYTDTQYF. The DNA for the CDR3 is TGCGCCAGCAGCCCGGGGTACACAGATACGCAGTATTTT.